This T cell receptor (beta chain) was sequenced for a study of shared clonotypes between healthy human individuals. As for this clone: The antigen remains unidentified.

Execution of the assay was at deep level. In the original processing: As immunoSEQ supplied junction-only sequences (without quality scores), filtering differed. Profiled with immunoSEQ multiplex PCR; TCRdb holds only in-frame clones, not every one. The V and J calls and clone size come from that table; D and trimming were worked out from the DNA. In the table there are around 2.1 million clones, more than 85% of which are singletons. Findings and limits, study-wide: Sampling was confined to blood; repertoires within tissues likely differ. Among non-shared clonotypes, generation probabilities were lower than among those shared by all four donors.

CD45RO-negative, CCR7-selected cells formed the naive CD8 fraction, which excluded terminally differentiated effector memory CD45RA+ cells. The CDR3 totals 14 residues. Germline V gene sequence: CDR1 SGHAT, CDR2 FQNNGV. V was clipped by 5 bases and J by 5 bases, with 13 bases between them. Sequencing input: naive CD8+ T cells from PBMCs. The sequence derives from a man aged 18-30 years in good health. Some clones in this sample may be carry-over from other donors' samples. J is TRBJ1-3 and V is TRBV11-2; D might be TRBD1 (5 bases). The CDR3 bases are TGTGCCAGCAGCATCAGGGCTATTAGAAACACCATATATTTT. The encoded protein is CASSIRAIRNTIYF.